This passage covers 13 T cell receptor beta chains from one sample sequenced in a study of blood T cell repertoires in COVID-19. Repertoires were generated with immunoSEQ multiplex PCR, while TCRdb's copy carries only in-frame clones and drops some. The sample includes hundreds of thousands of clones, approximately 90% of them seen just once. Sequencing was performed on PBMCs or T cells enriched from blood (not recorded which). All receptors come from a woman between 18 and 29 years old who had recovered from COVID-19.

This rearrangement joins TRBV5-1 to TRBJ1-2; D may be TRBD1 (6 bases). Trimming shortened V by 0 bases and J by 1 base, and 13 bases separated the two germline ends. This CDR3 is 16 amino acids long. CDR1 is SGHRS, CDR2 YFSETQ, per germline. The CDR3 spells CASSLGHRESNYGYTF. The CDR3, as DNA: TGCGCCAGCAGCTTGGGGCACAGGGAGAGTAACTATGGCTACACCTTC.

The chain is built from TRBV9 and TRBJ2-5; weak D call: TRBD2 (6 bases). CDR3 size: 15 residues. Germline CDR1 is SGDLS and CDR2 is YYNGEE. V was clipped by 0 bases and J by 2 bases, with 11 bases between them. CDR3 DNA: TGTGCCAGCAGCGTAGAGGGACTCCCTCAAGAGACCCAGTACTTC. Protein sequence: CASSVEGLPQETQYF.

The chain joins TRBV7-3 to TRBJ2-5; 10 positions agree with TRBD2. The CDR3 contains 15 residues. Germline V CDR1 and CDR2: SGHTA, FQGTGA. The V and J ends lost 2 bases and 3 bases, in that order; junction bases with no gene match: 3. The CDR3 DNA sequence: TGTGCCAGCAGCTTACTAGCGGGAGCTGAAGAGACCCAGTACTTC. Its protein is CASSLLAGAEETQYF. Filled out from reference TRBV7-3 and TRBJ2-5, the complete variable domain reads GAGVSQTPSNKVTEKGKYVELRCDPISGHTALYWYRQSLGQGPEFLIYFQGTGAADDSGLPNDRFFAVRPEGSVSTLKIQRTERGDSAVYLCASSLLAGAEETQYFGPGTRLLVL.

The rearrangement uses TRBV2 and TRBJ2-7, with a possible D match to TRBD1 (6 bases). Germline lookup yields CDR1 SNHLY and CDR2 FYNNEI. V was clipped by 7 bases and J by 3 bases, with 10 bases between them. The CDR3 is 12 residues long. The CDR3 sequence is CASTTGVYEQYF. As DNA, the CDR3 is TGTGCCAGCACGACAGGAGTCTACGAGCAGTACTTC.

This clone was seen a single time. This chain uses TRBV19 with TRBJ1-5; D might be TRBD1 (6 bases). This CDR3 comprises 15 residues. Germline V gene sequence: CDR1 LNHDA, CDR2 SQIVND (reference sequence). V lost 1 base, J lost 4 bases, and 11 bases lay in between. The CDR3 protein is CASSIVGTTNQPQHF. In DNA form, the CDR3 reads TGTGCCAGTAGTATAGTGGGGACAACAAATCAGCCCCAGCATTTT.

V and J are TRBV7-2 and TRBJ2-3, with D maybe TRBD1 (5 bases). Germline V gene data show CDR1 as SGHTA and CDR2 as FQGNSA. There are 16 residues in the CDR3. V lost 4 bases to trimming and J lost 2 bases, with 16 bases between them. The CDR3 protein is CASSSRQISITDTQYF. The CDR3 coding sequence is TGTGCCAGCAGCTCACGACAGATCTCAATCACAGATACGCAGTATTTT.

V gene TRBV11-3 combines with J gene TRBJ1-6; D perhaps matches TRBD1 (6 bases). This CDR3 has 13 amino acids. The V gene lost 5 bases and the J gene lost 14 bases, with 16 bases spanning the gap. Germline V CDR1 and CDR2: SGHNT, YENEEA. The CDR3 DNA is TGTGCCAGCAGCGTCGACCGGGACAAAACCCTCCACTTT. Translation: CASSVDRDKTLHF.

CDR3 protein: CASGLETFSEQFF. CDR3 bases: TGTGCTAGTGGTTTGGAGACATTCAGTGAGCAGTTCTTC. The chain combines TRBV12-5 with TRBJ2-1; D not certain. This CDR3 contains 13 residues. Germline CDR1 and CDR2: LGHNT and FRNRAP. Trimming left V 1 base short and J 9 bases short, with 10 bases between. Full variable domain (rest looked up from reference TRBV12-5 and TRBJ2-1): DARVTQTPRHKVTEMGQEVTMRCQPILGHNTVFWYRQTMMQGLELLAYFRNRAPLDDSGMPKDRFSAEMPDATLATLKIQPSEPRDSAVYFCASGLETFSEQFFGPGTRLTVL.

The genes are TRBV5-1 and TRBJ1-1, with TRBD1 as a possible D gene (6 bases). V was trimmed by 0 bases and J by 0 bases, leaving 15 bases between them. The CDR3 is made up of 17 amino acids. CDR1 SGHRS and CDR2 YFSETQ come from the germline V gene. The CDR3 is CASSLVDAGAMNTEAFF. CDR3 DNA: TGCGCCAGCAGCTTGGTAGATGCGGGGGCCATGAACACTGAAGCTTTCTTT. Full variable domain (remainder filled in from reference TRBV5-1 and TRBJ1-1): KAGVTQTPRYLIKTRGQQVTLSCSPISGHRSVSWYQQTPGQGLQFLFEYFSETQRNKGNFPGRFSGRQFSNSRSEMNVSTLELGDSALYLCASSLVDAGAMNTEAFFGQGTRLTVV.

The chain uses TRBV29-1 and TRBJ1-2; 7 bases are shared with TRBD1. V shed 7 bases, J shed 0 bases, and the junction held 5 bases outside the gene matches. Looked up from germline, CDR1 is SQVTM and CDR2 is ANQGSEA. The CDR3 is 13 residues long. CDR3 sequence (DNA): TGCAGCGCCTTGACAGGGTCTAACTATGGCTACACCTTC. This encodes CSALTGSNYGYTF.

The rearrangement uses TRBV10-2 and TRBJ1-1; D possibly corresponds to TRBD1 (6 bases). The CDR3 is 13 amino acids. Germline values: CDR1 WSHSY, CDR2 SAAADI. V lost 6 bases and J lost 6, with 14 bases in between. CDR3 residues: CASSGQLGPEAFF. In nucleotides, the CDR3 is TGCGCCAGCAGCGGACAGTTGGGACCTGAAGCTTTCTTT.

V usage is TRBV20-1 and J usage is TRBJ1-5; D is possibly TRBD1 (6 bases). The CDR3 contains 14 residues. V lost 3 bases, J lost 3 bases, and 12 bases lay in between. Germline V gene lookup returns CDR1 DFQATT and CDR2 SNEGSKA (reference sequence). The DNA of the CDR3 is TGCAGTGCTAGTTACGGGGGGCCCAATCAGCCCCAGCATTTT. This translates into CSASYGGPNQPQHF.

V gene TRBV19 combines with J gene TRBJ1-5, with 9 bases that match TRBD1. Germline V gene sequence: CDR1 LNHDA, CDR2 SQIVND (reference sequence). V shed 5 bases and J 14 bases; nucleotides not matched to a gene: 10. The CDR3 contains 13 residues. The CDR3: CASSLNRQGGEHF. CDR3 in DNA: TGTGCCAGTAGTCTAAACAGACAGGGGGGGGAGCATTTT.